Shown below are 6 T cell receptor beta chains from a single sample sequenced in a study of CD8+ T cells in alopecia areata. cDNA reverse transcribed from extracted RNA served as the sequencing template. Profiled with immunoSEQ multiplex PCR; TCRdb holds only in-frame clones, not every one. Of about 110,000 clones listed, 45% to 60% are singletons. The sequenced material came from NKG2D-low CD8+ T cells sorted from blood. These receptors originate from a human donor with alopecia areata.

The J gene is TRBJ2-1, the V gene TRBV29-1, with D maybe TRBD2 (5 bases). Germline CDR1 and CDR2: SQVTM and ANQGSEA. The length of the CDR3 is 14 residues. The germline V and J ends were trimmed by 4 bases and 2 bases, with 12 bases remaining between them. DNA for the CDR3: TGCAGCGTTGTGAGGACTTCCCCCTACAATGAGCAGTTCTTC. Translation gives CSVVRTSPYNEQFF.

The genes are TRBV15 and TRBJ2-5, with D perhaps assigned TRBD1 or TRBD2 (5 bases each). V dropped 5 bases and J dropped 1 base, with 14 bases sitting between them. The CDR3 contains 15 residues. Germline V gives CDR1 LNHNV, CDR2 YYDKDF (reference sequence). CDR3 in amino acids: CATSSEGMGQETQYF. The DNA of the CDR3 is TGTGCCACCAGCTCCGAGGGGATGGGCCAAGAGACCCAGTACTTC.

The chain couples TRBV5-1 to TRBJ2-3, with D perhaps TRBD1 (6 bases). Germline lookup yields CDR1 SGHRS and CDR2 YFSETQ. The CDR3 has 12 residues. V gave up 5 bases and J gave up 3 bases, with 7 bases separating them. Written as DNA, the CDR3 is TGCGCCAGCAGAACAGGGACAGATACGCAGTATTTT. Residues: CASRTGTDTQYF.

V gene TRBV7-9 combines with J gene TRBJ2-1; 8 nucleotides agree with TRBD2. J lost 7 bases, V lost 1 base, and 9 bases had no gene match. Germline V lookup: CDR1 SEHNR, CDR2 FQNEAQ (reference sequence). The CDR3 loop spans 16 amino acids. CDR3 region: CASSLVSSGSENEQFF. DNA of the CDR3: TGTGCCAGCAGCTTAGTCTCCAGCGGGAGTGAGAATGAGCAGTTCTTC.

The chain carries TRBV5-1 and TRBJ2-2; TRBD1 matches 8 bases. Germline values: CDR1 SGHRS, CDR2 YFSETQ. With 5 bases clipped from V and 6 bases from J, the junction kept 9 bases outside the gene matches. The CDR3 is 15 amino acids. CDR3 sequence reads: CASRPTDRAAGELFF. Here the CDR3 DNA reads TGCGCCAGCAGACCTACGGACAGGGCAGCCGGGGAGCTGTTTTTT.

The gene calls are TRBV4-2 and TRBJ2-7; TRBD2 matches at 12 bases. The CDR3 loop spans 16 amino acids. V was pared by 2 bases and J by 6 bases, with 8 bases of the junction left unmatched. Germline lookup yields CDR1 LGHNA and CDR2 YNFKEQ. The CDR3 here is CASSQTPTSGSFEQYF. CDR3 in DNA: TGTGCCAGCAGCCAAACGCCGACTAGCGGGAGTTTCGAGCAGTACTTC.